This T cell receptor beta chain was documented in a study of T cell repertoires in cytomegalovirus infection. This clonotype came up many times. At one of its ends the junction is not consistent with the germline gene, which may arise from a read error. A single record per CDR3 protein comes from TCRdb applying MiXCR to the reads. The repertoire holds hundreds of thousands of distinct CDR3 sequences, 24% seen once, with around 7.6% in the top ten. Germline CDR1 reads LGHNA; CDR2 reads YSLEER. The CDR3 covers 14 residues. Sequencing used CD8+ T cells from PBMCs. The chain joins TRBV4-3 to TRBJ1-2, with 11 bases matching TRBD1. The source is a human donor in good health (CMV status not recorded). Some clones in this sample may be carry-over from other donors' samples. The CDR3 sequence: CASSPGQGAYGYTF. The CDR3 DNA follows: TGTGCCAGCAGTCCAGGACAGGGGGCGTATGGCTACACCTTC.